Below, 13 T cell receptor beta chains from the same sample are listed, as sequenced in a study of blood T cell repertoires in COVID-19. Measured with immunoSEQ multiplex PCR; TCRdb has only the in-frame clones, and not every one. Counted here are about 200,000 clones, approximately 87% occurring once; the ten biggest clones make up 0.65% to 0.95%. Specimen: peripheral blood. These receptors came from a woman aged 70 to 79 with acute or convalescent COVID-19.

Only a few counts were recorded for this clone. The rearrangement joins TRBV19 to TRBJ1-2, with D uncertain. The CDR3 is 14 amino acids. Germline V gene lookup returns CDR1 LNHDA and CDR2 SQIVND (reference sequence). V lost 5 bases, J lost 7 bases, and 17 bases lay in between. CDR3 DNA sequence: TGTGCCAGTAGTGAGACTCTCAAGCAAAGTGGCTACACCTTC. It is translated as CASSETLKQSGYTF.

The CDR3 nucleotides read TGTGCCAGCAGCCTTACAGAAAACTATGGCTACACCTTC. Its protein product is CASSLTENYGYTF. The chain uses TRBV6-2 or TRBV6-3 and TRBJ1-2; D unclear. Germline CDR1 and CDR2: MNHEY and SVGEGT. V lost 6 bases to trimming and J lost 2 bases, with 10 bases between them. The CDR3 runs 13 residues.

The chain recombines TRBV4-2 with TRBJ2-3, with TRBD1 identical over 8 bases. The CDR3 runs to 15 residues. Germline CDR1 reads LGHNA; CDR2 reads YNFKEQ. The J segment lost 1 base and the V segment lost 0 bases, leaving 0 bases of the junction unmatched. The CDR3 DNA follows: TGTGCCAGCAGCCAAGAGGGACAGGGCACAGATACGCAGTATTTT. Protein: CASSQEGQGTDTQYF.

This clone appeared once. This chain connects TRBV30 to TRBJ1-2, with unresolved D. With 3 bases removed from V and 7 bases from J, the gap between germline ends came to 24 bases. The CDR3 consists of 16 residues. Germline CDR1 reads GTSNPN; CDR2 reads SVGIG (reference sequence). This chain's CDR3 is CAWRLGRTGVISGYTF. CDR3 DNA sequence: TGTGCCTGGAGGCTCGGGAGAACGGGTGTAATAAGTGGCTACACCTTC. Full variable domain (missing parts from reference TRBV30 and TRBJ1-2): SQTIHQWPATLVQPVGSPLSLECTVEGTSNPNLYWYRQAAGRGLQLLFYSVGIGQISSEVPQNLSASRPQDRQFILSSKKLLLSDSGFYLCAWRLGRTGVISGYTFGSGTRLTVV.

The rearrangement uses TRBV10-2 and TRBJ2-3; 9 bases match TRBD1. The CDR3 loop spans 13 amino acids. CDR1 and CDR2 from the germline V gene are WSHSY and SAAADI. The trim removed 8 bases at V and 8 bases at J, leaving 8 bases unmatched. CDR3 DNA: TGCGCCAGCCAGGACAGGGGAGGTGGTACGCAGTATTTT. Residues: CASQDRGGGTQYF.

V usage is TRBV29-1 and J usage is TRBJ1-1, with D possibly matching TRBD1 (6 bases). Germline V gives CDR1 SQVTM, CDR2 ANQGSEA. Trimming pared 6 bases from V and 6 bases from J, leaving 11 bases between. This CDR3 region has 11 residues. The CDR3 DNA reads TGCAGCGTGGTACAGGGAGCTGAAGCTTTCTTT. Its protein product is CSVVQGAEAFF. The entire variable domain, with the rest obtained from reference TRBV29-1 and TRBJ1-1, is as follows: SAVISQKPSRDICQRGTSLTIQCQVDSQVTMMFWYRQQPGQSLTLIATANQGSEATYESGFVIDKFPISRPNLTFSTLTVSNMSPEDSSIYLCSVVQGAEAFFGQGTRLTVV.

This chain joins TRBV7-2 and TRBJ1-5, with D possibly TRBD1 on 6 matching bases. Germline assignment: CDR1 SGHTA and CDR2 FQGNSA. The V and J ends lost 1 base and 8 bases respectively, with 15 bases between them. This CDR3 spans 15 amino acids. In DNA form, the CDR3 reads TGTGCCAGCAGCTTAGATGGCAGGGGAAAGGAGCCCCAGCATTTT. Its translation is CASSLDGRGKEPQHF.

J is TRBJ2-1 and V is TRBV7-6, with 9 nucleotides matching TRBD2. Trimming removed 1 base from V and 9 bases from J; junction bases left unmatched: 1. The CDR3 has 13 residues. Germline lookup yields CDR1 SGHVS and CDR2 FNYEAQ. Here the CDR3 reads CASSLELAGEQFF. In DNA, the CDR3 is TGTGCCAGCAGCTTAGAACTAGCGGGTGAGCAGTTCTTC.

J is TRBJ1-6 and V is TRBV6-6; D is undetermined. V lost 2 bases and J lost 3, with 11 bases in between. The CDR3 has 16 residues. Germline V gene lookup returns CDR1 MNHNY and CDR2 SVGAGI (reference sequence). The CDR3 DNA reads TGTGCCAGCAGTTACCGGCCCGGGAGCTATAATTCACCCCTCCACTTT. This encodes CASSYRPGSYNSPLHF.

In DNA, the CDR3 is TGTGCCAGCAGCCCCGACTCGGTCTATGGCTACACCTTC. It translates to CASSPDSVYGYTF. This chain links TRBV12-3 or TRBV12-4 with TRBJ1-2; D uncertain. The ends were cut back, 6 bases at V and 4 bases at J, with 12 bases in the middle. This CDR3 region has 13 residues.

The chain combines TRBV19 with TRBJ1-3; D call uncertain. This CDR3 spans 14 amino acids. Germline CDR1 is LNHDA and CDR2 is SQIVND (reference sequence). Between the trimmed V and J ends, which lost 5 bases and 1 base, there was a span of 9 bases. The CDR3 DNA is TGTGCCAGTAGTCCGGGGAAGTCTGGAAACACCATATATTTT. As protein: CASSPGKSGNTIYF.

The V and J genes are TRBV28 and TRBJ1-5; D might be TRBD1 (5 bases). Per germline, CDR1 MDHEN and CDR2 SYDVKM. This CDR3 contains 13 residues. V was trimmed by 8 bases and J by 5 bases, leaving 13 bases between them. The CDR3 nucleotides are TGTGCCAGCTTGGGTGCGGGGCATCAGCCCCAGCATTTT. This gives the protein CASLGAGHQPQHF. The whole variable domain, remainder taken from reference TRBV28 and TRBJ1-5, is DVKVTQSSRYLVKRTGEKVFLECVQDMDHENMFWYRQDPGLGLRLIYFSYDVKMKEKGDIPEGYSVSREKKERFSLILESASTNQTSMYLCASLGAGHQPQHFGDGTRLSIL.

The gene calls are TRBV6-1 and TRBJ2-5; no firm D call. V was cut by 3 bases and J by 7 bases, with 15 bases left in between. This CDR3 comprises 14 residues. Germline CDR1 and CDR2: MNHNS and SASEGT. The CDR3 DNA reads as TGTGCCAGCAGTGATGAGAGCCGCCTCGGGACCCAGTACTTC. Translation gives CASSDESRLGTQYF.